Only a few counts were recorded for the clone carrying this T cell receptor beta chain. J gave up 7 bases and V 7 bases, and 6 bases lay outside the gene matches. The CDR3 extends over 13 amino acids. Germline V gene lookup returns CDR1 LNHDA and CDR2 SQIVND (reference sequence). Using its own MiXCR run on the 5' RACE reads, TCRdb lists one record per CDR3 protein. Of approximately 280,000 distinct CDR3 sequences in the sample, roughly 8.6% were seen once. This specimen comes from a study of identical twins. In addition, the sample was reused for a study of yellow fever vaccine responses in identical twins.

This sequence was found in a woman aged 18-35 years in good health. The sequencing sample was made of memory (CD45RO+) T cells sorted from blood. This sequence joins TRBV19 and TRBJ2-2; 7 bases match TRBD1. CDR3 protein: CASKIQGHGELFF. DNA for the CDR3: TGTGCCAGTAAGATACAGGGGCACGGGGAGCTGTTTTTT.